This T cell receptor (beta chain) was identified during a study of cytomegalovirus exposure and HLA in healthy donors. The CDR3 is made up of 18 amino acids. Trimming removed 0 bases from V and 2 bases from J; junction bases left unmatched: 6. CDR1 LNHNV and CDR2 YYDKDF come from the germline V gene (reference sequence). General observations from the study: Later, an analysis found that TCR clusters from the first cohort tended to co-occur in the 90 to 150 validation repertoires. Cytomegalovirus association was assigned to more than 150 TCR beta chains.

Remarks on this clone: Its antigen is unknown.

Sequenced by immunoSEQ multiplex PCR; TCRdb stores in-frame clones only, minus some. The repertoire includes about 200,000 clones, approximately 87% of them detected once, and roughly 5.5% sits in the top ten. The donors were part of the validation cohort of roughly 130 subjects. That cohort was separate from the first cohort, which comprised under 750 subjects. Source material: PBMCs. This TCR was sampled from a woman between 18 and 30 years old in good health and CMV-seronegative. The V gene is TRBV15, the J gene TRBJ2-2; 10 nucleotides line up with TRBD2. The CDR3 region has the DNA TGTGCCACCAGCAGAGATCTCAGACTAGCGGGTAACACCGGGGAGCTGTTTTTT. Amino acids: CATSRDLRLAGNTGELFF.